The 26 T cell receptor beta chains listed next were all sequenced from one sample in a study of CD8 T cells in ankylosing spondylitis. The study's findings and limits: In ankylosing spondylitis blood, a motif of eight highly homologous TCR beta variants appeared characteristic.

One entry per CDR3 protein, called by TCRdb with MiXCR from the 5' RACE reads. Of over 700,000 distinct CDR3 sequences detected, under 20% appear once; the ten largest clones hold 15% to 20%. These receptors' antigens are unknown. Sequenced: blood, either unsorted or a sorted T cell fraction (not recorded which). These receptors all stem from a male donor with ankylosing spondylitis.

This clonotype has a handful of counts. The chain uses TRBV9 and TRBJ2-1; D is unresolved. The germline CDR1 and CDR2 sequences are SGDLS and YYNGEE. V was pared by 3 bases and J by 10 bases, with 11 bases between. There are 12 residues in the CDR3. The CDR3 DNA reads TGTGCCAGCAGCGCTTTGTCCGGGGAGCAGTTCTTC. Residues: CASSALSGEQFF.

The chain recombines TRBV18 with TRBJ1-2; D not certain. The V gene's germline CDR1 is KGHSH and CDR2 LQKENI. V was shortened by 3 bases and J by 5 bases, with 13 bases between the two germline ends. This CDR3 comprises 14 residues. CDR3 bases: TGTGCCAGCTCACCGGTTCCACTTGGATATGGCTACACCTTC. Amino acid sequence: CASSPVPLGYGYTF.

Only a few counts were recorded for this clonotype. The chain carries TRBV4-1 and TRBJ2-7; D gene uncertain. CDR1 and CDR2 from the germline V gene are MGHRA and YSYEKL. The CDR3 has 13 amino acids. Trimming stripped 0 bases from V and 6 bases from J, with 9 bases between. CDR3 in DNA: TGCGCCAGCAGCCAAGAAAGAGGTGGCGAGCAGTACTTC. Translation: CASSQERGGEQYF.

The chain uses TRBV20-1 and TRBJ2-5; no clear D gene. V shed 6 bases and J shed 5 bases, with 10 bases lying between them. This CDR3 is built from 11 residues. Germline lookup yields CDR1 DFQATT and CDR2 SNEGSKA (reference sequence). The CDR3 nucleotides read TGCAGTGCATGGCGCGATGAGACCCAGTACTTC. Amino acid sequence: CSAWRDETQYF.

In its sample, this clonotype was seen a few times. This chain links TRBV11-1 with TRBJ2-1; 15 bases map to TRBD2. Unmatched junction bases numbered 11, after V lost 2 bases and J lost 3 bases. This CDR3 has 20 amino acids. Germline V gene lookup returns CDR1 SGHAT and CDR2 FQDESV (reference sequence). The CDR3 reads CASSLNFGLAGGRIYNEQFF. In DNA form, the CDR3 reads TGTGCCAGCAGCTTAAATTTCGGACTAGCGGGAGGGCGGATCTACAATGAGCAGTTCTTC.

There are a few counts of this clonotype. The chain couples TRBV20-1 to TRBJ2-3; TRBD2 matches at 8 bases. Germline V lookup: CDR1 DFQATT, CDR2 SNEGSKA (reference sequence). Trimming took 5 bases from V and 1 from J; bases not matched to a gene: 5. This CDR3 spans 14 amino acids. The CDR3 DNA reads as TGCAGTGCTCCTCGGGAGGGCCGCACAGATACGCAGTATTTT. This gives the protein CSAPREGRTDTQYF.

This clonotype showed up just a few times. This chain uses TRBV18 with TRBJ2-3; 9 bases align to TRBD1. This CDR3 has 17 amino acids. CDR1 and CDR2 from the germline V gene are KGHSH and LQKENI. The ends lost 0 bases at V and 0 bases at J; junction bases unmatched: 4. The CDR3 sequence: CASSPPEGQGSTDTQYF. CDR3 coding DNA: TGTGCCAGCTCACCACCGGAGGGACAGGGAAGCACAGATACGCAGTATTTT.

For the CDR3, the DNA is TGTGCCAGCAGTCTCGGACATCCCAATTCACCCCTCCACTTT. Its translation is CASSLGHPNSPLHF. V is TRBV28 and J is TRBJ1-6; a possible D gene is TRBD1 (5 bases). Per the germline V gene, CDR1 is MDHEN and CDR2 is SYDVKM. The CDR3 contains 14 residues. Trimming stripped 5 bases from V and 7 bases from J, with 12 bases between.

This clonotype was seen more than once but under ten times. The gene calls are TRBV20-1 and TRBJ1-1; 7 bases line up with TRBD1. The CDR3 consists of 15 residues. Per the germline V gene, CDR1 is DFQATT and CDR2 is SNEGSKA (reference sequence). Losses at the gene ends were 2 bases for V and 1 base for J; bases not matched to a gene: 7. CDR3 loop: CSARKSGTANTEAFF. CDR3 in DNA: TGCAGTGCTAGAAAGTCCGGGACAGCGAACACTGAAGCTTTCTTT.

This clonotype appeared many times. The chain is built from TRBV29-1 and TRBJ2-7; no definite D call. Per germline, CDR1 SQVTM and CDR2 ANQGSEA. V dropped 2 bases and J dropped 0 bases, with 14 bases sitting between them. The CDR3 contains 15 residues. CDR3 residues: CSVEIETESSYEQYF. In nucleotides, the CDR3 is TGCAGCGTTGAAATCGAGACGGAGAGCTCCTACGAGCAGTACTTC.

The V and J genes are TRBV20-1 and TRBJ1-1, with D hard to call. The germline V and J ends were trimmed by 3 bases and 4 bases, with 18 bases remaining between them. Per germline, CDR1 DFQATT and CDR2 SNEGSKA (reference sequence). This CDR3 spans 15 amino acids. The CDR3 here is CSARPPVAMGTEAFF. The DNA of the CDR3 is TGCAGTGCTAGGCCGCCCGTAGCGATGGGCACTGAAGCTTTCTTT.

This chain joins TRBV20-1 and TRBJ2-5; TRBD2 matches 9 bases. The CDR3 has 14 amino acids. V shed 4 bases, J shed 5 bases, and the junction held 8 bases outside the gene matches. Germline values: CDR1 DFQATT, CDR2 SNEGSKA (reference sequence). The CDR3 spells CSANRVTSGETQYF. CDR3 nucleotide sequence: TGCAGTGCTAATAGGGTGACTAGCGGCGAGACCCAGTACTTC.

The V gene is TRBV11-2, the J gene TRBJ1-1; 7 nucleotides agree with TRBD1. CDR3 length: 15 amino acids. Germline V gene lookup returns CDR1 SGHAT and CDR2 FQNNGV. The V gene end was trimmed by 3 bases and the J gene end by 0 bases; junction bases not matched to a gene: 4. The DNA for the CDR3 is TGTGCCAGCAGCTTCACTACAGGGGTGAACACTGAAGCTTTCTTT. Protein: CASSFTTGVNTEAFF.

The chain carries TRBV7-9 and TRBJ2-2; D gene ambiguous. The CDR3 is 17 residues long. Looked up from germline, CDR1 is SEHNR and CDR2 is FQNEAQ (reference sequence). V lost 1 base to trimming and J lost 1 base, with 13 bases between them. The CDR3 region has the DNA TGTGCCAGCAGCTTAGATACGATGAGTAGGAACACCGGGGAGCTGTTTTTT. This sequence encodes CASSLDTMSRNTGELFF.

This clonotype was counted between two and nine times. The chain joins TRBV11-2 to TRBJ2-3; 9 bases map to TRBD1. Per germline, CDR1 SGHAT and CDR2 FQNNGV. V lost 0 bases to trimming and J lost 3 bases; unmatched junction nucleotides: 7. CDR3 length equals 17 residues. CDR3 sequence: CASSLEGLGQGTDTQYF. The CDR3 nucleotides read TGTGCCAGCAGCTTAGAAGGTCTGGGACAGGGAACAGATACGCAGTATTTT.

The chain recombines TRBV20-1 with TRBJ2-1; the D gene could be TRBD1 or TRBD2 (5 bases each). CDR3 length: 14 amino acids. Trimming stripped 2 bases from V and 8 bases from J, with 16 bases between. From germline, CDR1 is DFQATT and CDR2 SNEGSKA (reference sequence). Here the CDR3 reads CSARPGPAGYEQFF. In DNA form, the CDR3 reads TGCAGTGCTAGACCGGGACCCGCCGGCTATGAGCAGTTCTTC.

This clonotype was found a few times. J is TRBJ2-1 and V is TRBV4-2, with TRBD2 identical over 10 bases. J gave up 7 bases and V 4 bases, and 10 bases lay outside the gene matches. Germline-derived CDR1 and CDR2 are LGHNA and YNFKEQ. CDR3 length: 16 residues. The CDR3: CASSPSGGAAGNEQFF. In DNA, the CDR3 is TGTGCCAGCAGCCCCAGCGGGGGGGCAGCGGGTAATGAGCAGTTCTTC.

Ten or more counts support this clonotype. The genes are TRBV7-2 and TRBJ2-7; TRBD2 matches at 7 bases. Germline-derived CDR1 and CDR2 are SGHTA and FQGNSA. The CDR3 length is 15 residues. V trimming: 5 bases; J trimming: 6 bases; junction bases outside the gene matches: 13. CDR3 in amino acids: CASSVRDYSKSEQYF. DNA for the CDR3: TGTGCCAGCAGCGTGAGGGACTATTCGAAATCCGAGCAGTACTTC.

A few counts support this clonotype. The V call is TRBV4-3, the J call TRBJ2-1; D is uncertain. Germline CDR1 is LGHNA and CDR2 is YSLEER. The CDR3 sequence is 15 residues long. Trimming cost V 1 base and J 6 bases, with 13 bases left between them. CDR3 DNA: TGCGCCAGCAGCCAAGTTTTGGCGGTAGGCAATGAGCAGTTCTTC. Its protein product is CASSQVLAVGNEQFF.

This clonotype was counted once. A much larger clone differs by one base, so this may be a read error. The chain has TRBV27 and TRBJ2-6, with D uncertain. Germline lookup yields CDR1 MNHEY and CDR2 SMNVEV (reference sequence). This CDR3 comprises 13 residues. The germline V and J ends were trimmed by 7 bases and 3 bases, with 7 bases remaining between them. The CDR3 is CASTPVGANVLTF. The CDR3 DNA reads TGTGCCAGCACCCCGGTTGGGGCCAACGTCCTGACTTTC.

This clonotype was found a few times. The V and J genes are TRBV6-2 or TRBV6-3 and TRBJ1-1; maybe TRBD1 (5 bases). Trimming shortened V by 7 bases and J by 6 bases, and 15 bases separated the two germline ends. Germline loops: CDR1 MNHEY, CDR2 SVGEGT. The CDR3 runs to 13 residues. CDR3 bases: TGTGCCAGCACCCTACCGGGGGACTCTGAAGCTTTCTTT. This translates into CASTLPGDSEAFF.

This clonotype has at least ten counts. The genes are TRBV28 and TRBJ1-1; D is possibly TRBD1 (6 bases). The CDR3 is 14 amino acids. V lost 6 bases, J lost 1 base, and 12 bases lay in between. CDR1 and CDR2 from the germline V gene are MDHEN and SYDVKM. The CDR3 sequence is CASRPGTQNTEAFF. DNA for the CDR3: TGTGCCAGCAGACCCGGGACACAGAACACTGAAGCTTTCTTT.

J is TRBJ1-4 and V is TRBV11-2; D gene uncertain. V was pared by 5 bases and J by 5 bases, with 9 bases between. The CDR3 contains 13 residues. CDR1 is SGHAT, CDR2 FQNNGV, per germline. The CDR3 protein is CASSPGFNEKLFF. CDR3 in DNA: TGTGCCAGCAGCCCGGGATTCAATGAAAAACTGTTTTTT.

This clonotype has only a few counts. The V and J genes are TRBV5-1 and TRBJ2-1; no clear D gene. This CDR3 is 13 amino acids long. Per the germline V gene, CDR1 is SGHRS and CDR2 is YFSETQ. V was trimmed by 0 bases and J by 10 bases, leaving 11 bases between them. The CDR3 reads CASSLEDDDEQFF. The DNA of the CDR3 is TGCGCCAGCAGCTTGGAAGATGACGACGAGCAGTTCTTC. Full variable domain (remainder filled in from reference TRBV5-1 and TRBJ2-1): KAGVTQTPRYLIKTRGQQVTLSCSPISGHRSVSWYQQTPGQGLQFLFEYFSETQRNKGNFPGRFSGRQFSNSRSEMNVSTLELGDSALYLCASSLEDDDEQFFGPGTRLTVL.

This clonotype was observed a few times. The chain recombines TRBV6-5 with TRBJ1-4; D not certain. Germline V gene sequence: CDR1 MNHEY, CDR2 SVGAGI. Trimming took off 0 bases at V and 8 bases at J, with 13 bases between the two ends. This CDR3 region has 15 residues. CDR3 sequence: CASSYSLPVREKLFF. The CDR3 DNA reads TGTGCCAGCAGTTACTCGCTTCCAGTTCGGGAAAAACTGTTTTTT.

V is TRBV20-1 and J is TRBJ1-5, with D perhaps TRBD1 (6 bases). There are 15 residues in the CDR3. The V gene's germline CDR1 is DFQATT and CDR2 SNEGSKA (reference sequence). Trimming cost V 5 bases and J 3 bases, with 17 bases left between them. The CDR3 nucleotides read TGCAGTGCTGCCCCAGGGGAGGGCTTCAATCAGCCCCAGCATTTT. Residues: CSAAPGEGFNQPQHF.